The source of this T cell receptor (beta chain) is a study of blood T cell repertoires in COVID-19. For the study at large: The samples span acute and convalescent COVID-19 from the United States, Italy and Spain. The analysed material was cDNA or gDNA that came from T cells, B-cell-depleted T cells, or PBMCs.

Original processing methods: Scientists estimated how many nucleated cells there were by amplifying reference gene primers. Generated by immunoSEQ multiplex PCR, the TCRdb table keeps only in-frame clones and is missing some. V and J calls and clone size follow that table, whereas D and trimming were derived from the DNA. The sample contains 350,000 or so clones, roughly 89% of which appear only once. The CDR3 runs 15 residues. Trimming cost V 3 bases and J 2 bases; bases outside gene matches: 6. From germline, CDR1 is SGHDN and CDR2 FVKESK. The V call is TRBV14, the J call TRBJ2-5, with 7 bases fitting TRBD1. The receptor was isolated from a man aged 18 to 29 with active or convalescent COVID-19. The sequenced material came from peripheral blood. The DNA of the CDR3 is TGTGCCAGCAGCCATTGGGGACAGAAACAAGAGACCCAGTACTTC. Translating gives CASSHWGQKQETQYF.